Listed below are T cell receptor beta chains from one sample, sequenced in a study of T cell responses to AZD1222 COVID-19 vaccine. The data were produced by immunoSEQ multiplex PCR, yet TCRdb's version contains in-frame clones alone and is incomplete. The sample contains 55,000 to 65,000 clones, 80% to 90% of which appear only once. Sequencing used peripheral blood, obtained on day 0 of AZD1222 vaccination. These receptors were taken from an adult in good health. Both conserved end residues are part of each CDR3. A D gene is named only where the DNA matches it firmly. Not all rows give a size; the values are once, few, many and, for expanded clones, a class.

j_call | d_call | clone_size | v_call | cdr3_aa | cdr3_nt
TRBJ2-7 | NA | once | TRBV5-1 | CASSFGRFSYEQYF | TGCGCCAGCAGCTTTGGGAGGTTCAGCTACGAGCAGTACTTC
TRBJ2-1 | TRBD1 | NA | TRBV5-8 | CASSAGQVDYNEQFF | TGTGCCAGCAGCGCGGGACAGGTCGACTACAATGAGCAGTTCTTC
TRBJ1-1 | NA | NA | TRBV9 | CASSNLGENTEAFF | TGTGCCAGCAGCAACTTAGGGGAGAACACTGAAGCTTTCTTT
TRBJ2-1 | NA | NA | TRBV29-1 | CSVELRSGEQFF | TGCAGCGTTGAATTGCGGTCCGGTGAGCAGTTCTTC
TRBJ2-7 | NA | NA | TRBV14 | CASSQETWGNRYEQYF | TGTGCCAGCAGCCAAGAAACTTGGGGGAACCGCTACGAGCAGTACTTC
TRBJ2-7 | TRBD1 | NA | TRBV19 | CASRITGGARNEQYF | TGTGCCAGTAGGATTACAGGGGGCGCGAGGAACGAGCAGTACTTC
TRBJ2-1 | NA | NA | TRBV4-1 | CASSPEGGAYNEQFF | TGCGCCAGCAGCCCAGAGGGAGGAGCCTACAATGAGCAGTTCTTC
TRBJ2-7 | TRBD1 | NA | TRBV9 | CASSPRNRGFNEQYF | TGTGCCAGCAGCCCAAGGAACAGGGGGTTCAACGAGCAGTACTTC
TRBJ2-1 | NA | NA | TRBV30 | CAWKGSYNEQFF | TGTGCCTGGAAGGGCTCCTACAATGAGCAGTTCTTC
TRBJ1-1 | NA | once | TRBV11-3 | CASSPSRGNTEAFF | TGTGCCAGCAGCCCTAGTAGGGGGAACACTGAAGCTTTCTTT
TRBJ2-3 | NA | once | TRBV30 | CAWSQGGGDTQYF | TGTGCCTGGAGCCAGGGTGGGGGAGATACGCAGTATTTT
TRBJ1-2 | NA | NA | TRBV6-5 | CASSPGANYGYTF | TGTGCCAGCAGTCCGGGAGCTAACTATGGCTACACCTTC
TRBJ1-1 | TRBD1 | NA | TRBV28 | CASINRGQPWGRYTEAFF | TGTGCCAGCATAAATCGGGGACAGCCGTGGGGGAGATACACTGAAGCTTTCTTT
TRBJ2-7 | TRBD1 | NA | TRBV6-5 | CASRGGREYF | TGTGCCAGCAGAGGGGGCAGGGAGTACTTC
TRBJ2-7 | TRBD1 | NA | TRBV3-1/TRBV3-2 | CASSQAGTGGFDF | TGTGCCAGCAGCCAAGCCGGGACAGGGGGCTTTGACTTC
TRBJ2-5 | TRBD2 | few | TRBV30 | CAWRLAGARETQYF | TGTGCCTGGAGATTAGCGGGGGCGCGGGAGACCCAGTACTTC
TRBJ1-5 | NA | NA | TRBV6-5 | CASGRSNQPQHF | TGTGCCAGCGGGAGAAGCAATCAGCCCCAGCATTTT
TRBJ1-6 | NA | NA | TRBV5-1 | CASTRDRDNSPLHF | TGCGCCAGCACCCGGGACCGTGATAATTCACCCCTCCACTTT
TRBJ2-7 | NA | NA | TRBV7-9 | CASSLGSYEQYF | TGTGCCAGCAGCCTGGGATCCTACGAGCAGTACTTC
TRBJ2-7 | TRBD1 | NA | TRBV3-1/TRBV3-2 | CASSPTGDEQYF | TGTGCCAGCAGCCCAACAGGGGACGAGCAGTACTTC
TRBJ2-3 | TRBD1 | NA | TRBV5-1 | CASSRTRTHRGLADTQYF | TGCGCCAGCAGCCGAACTCGCACACACAGGGGGCTCGCAGATACGCAGTATTTT
TRBJ1-2 | NA | NA | TRBV28 | CASSPPQPIYGYTF | TGTGCCAGCAGTCCCCCCCAACCCATCTATGGCTACACCTTC
TRBJ2-7 | NA | NA | TRBV7-9 | CASSLGRGAYEQYF | TGTGCCAGCAGCTTAGGCAGGGGGGCCTACGAGCAGTACTTC
TRBJ2-7 | TRBD1 | NA | TRBV7-9 | CASSTRQGPAYEQYF | TGTGCCAGCAGCACCCGACAGGGACCAGCATACGAGCAGTACTTC
TRBJ1-1 | NA | NA | TRBV9 | CASSSGRGQGTEAFF | TGTGCCAGCAGCTCCGGCCGGGGCCAGGGCACTGAAGCTTTCTTT
TRBJ2-7 | TRBD1 | NA | TRBV19 | CATSGQGAQEQYF | TGTGCCACCTCGGGACAGGGGGCTCAAGAGCAGTACTTC
TRBJ2-3 | TRBD2 | NA | TRBV5-1 | CASSSDPGLAITDTQYF | TGCGCCAGCAGCTCCGATCCGGGACTAGCGATCACAGATACGCAGTATTTT
TRBJ2-4 | NA | NA | TRBV29-1 | CSVEIRGEQYF | TGCAGCGTTGAAATTAGGGGGGAACAGTACTTC
TRBJ2-1 | NA | NA | TRBV10-3 | CAITIALPSGNEQFF | TGTGCCATCACTATAGCACTACCTTCGGGCAATGAGCAGTTCTTC
TRBJ1-3 | NA | NA | TRBV7-6 | CASSLATGTGNTIYF | TGTGCCAGCAGCTTAGCGACGGGGACTGGAAACACCATATATTTT
TRBJ1-6 | NA | NA | TRBV27 | CASSTGGTYNSPLHF | TGTGCCAGCAGTACCGGGGGGACCTATAATTCACCCCTCCACTTT
TRBJ2-5 | TRBD1 | NA | TRBV28 | CASSANRGRETQYF | TGTGCCAGCAGTGCGAACAGGGGTCGGGAGACCCAGTACTTC
TRBJ2-1 | NA | NA | TRBV5-5 | CASSLEDRRNNEQFF | TGTGCCAGCAGCTTGGAGGATCGCAGAAACAATGAGCAGTTCTTC
TRBJ1-2 | NA | NA | TRBV7-5 | CVRSLRDRQNYGYTF | TGTGTCAGAAGCTTACGGGACAGACAAAACTATGGCTACACCTTC
TRBJ1-2 | TRBD1 | NA | TRBV4-2 | CASSQGDREPYTF | TGTGCCAGCAGCCAAGGGGACAGGGAGCCCTACACCTTC
TRBJ2-1 | TRBD2 | NA | TRBV10-1 | CASSARTSGVGNEQFF | TGCGCCAGCAGTGCGAGGACTAGCGGGGTGGGCAATGAGCAGTTCTTC
TRBJ2-7 | NA | NA | TRBV5-6 | CATSARDHYYEQYF | TGTGCCACCTCCGCCCGGGACCACTACTACGAGCAGTACTTC
TRBJ2-7 | NA | NA | TRBV6-5 | CASRATDRPYEQYF | TGTGCCAGCAGAGCTACAGATCGACCCTACGAGCAGTACTTC
TRBJ1-2 | NA | NA | TRBV20-1 | CSASSGSYTF | TGCAGTGCTAGTTCGGGAAGCTACACCTTC
TRBJ2-7 | TRBD1 | NA | TRBV2 | CASTGSDRGLDEQYF | TGTGCCAGCACCGGGAGTGACAGGGGTCTCGACGAGCAGTACTTC
TRBJ2-3 | NA | NA | TRBV11-3 | CASSSEADTQYF | TGTGCCAGCAGCTCCGAGGCGGATACGCAGTATTTT
TRBJ1-5 | NA | NA | TRBV19 | CASSRRQNLYSNQPQHF | TGTGCCAGTAGTCGGCGGCAGAACCTTTATAGCAATCAGCCCCAGCATTTT
TRBJ2-3 | TRBD2 | NA | TRBV5-1 | CASSLSLAGYTDTQYF | TGCGCCAGCAGCTTAAGTCTAGCGGGGTACACAGATACGCAGTATTTT
TRBJ2-3 | NA | NA | TRBV11-2 | CASSLVRWGADTQYF | TGTGCCAGCAGCTTAGTTCGTTGGGGCGCAGATACGCAGTATTTT
TRBJ2-7 | NA | NA | TRBV5-4 | CASSLTGLEQYF | TGTGCCAGCAGCTTGACAGGGCTCGAGCAGTACTTC
TRBJ1-2 | NA | few | TRBV7-9 | CASSLSWDRRGYGYTF | TGTGCCAGCAGCTTATCATGGGACCGGCGGGGCTATGGCTACACCTTC